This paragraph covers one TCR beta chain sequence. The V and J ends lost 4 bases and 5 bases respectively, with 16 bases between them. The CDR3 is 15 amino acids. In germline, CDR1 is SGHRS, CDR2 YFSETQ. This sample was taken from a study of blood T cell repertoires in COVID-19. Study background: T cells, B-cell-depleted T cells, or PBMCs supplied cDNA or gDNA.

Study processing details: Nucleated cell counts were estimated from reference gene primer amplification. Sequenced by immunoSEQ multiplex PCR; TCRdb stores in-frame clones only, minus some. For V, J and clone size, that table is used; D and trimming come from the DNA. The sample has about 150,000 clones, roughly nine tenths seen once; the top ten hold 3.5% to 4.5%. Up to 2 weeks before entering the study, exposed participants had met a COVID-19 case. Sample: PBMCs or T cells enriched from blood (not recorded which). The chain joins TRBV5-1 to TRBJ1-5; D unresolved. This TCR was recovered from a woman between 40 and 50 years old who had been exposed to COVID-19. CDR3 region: CASSPGSQGYQPQHF. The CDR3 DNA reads TGCGCCAGCAGCCCGGGAAGCCAAGGGTATCAGCCCCAGCATTTT.